The rows below give T cell receptor beta chains drawn from one sample of a study of long-term antiretroviral therapy in people with HIV. Repertoires were generated with immunoSEQ multiplex PCR, while TCRdb's copy carries only in-frame clones and drops some. The sample carries 20,000 to 30,000 clones, 79% recorded once. The source was unsorted PBMCs, collected 1.2 years after starting antiretroviral therapy. The origin of the receptors is a woman aged 40 to 50 with HIV. Each CDR3 is given with its conserved first and last residue. D genes are given only for firm matches. Expanded clones are given a class, and other clones once, few, many or no size at all.

clone_size j_call d_call v_call cdr3_aa
. TRBJ2-2 . TRBV6-1 CASSVQGYGELFF
once TRBJ2-3 TRBD2 TRBV7-2 CASSLRALAGVVDTQYF
. TRBJ1-1 TRBD1 TRBV12-5 CASGFSQGVLNTEAFF
. TRBJ2-2 TRBD2 TRBV27 CASLSSRGGTGELFF
few TRBJ2-7 . TRBV6-1 CASSGGRVVTLEEQYF
. TRBJ1-2 . TRBV29-1 CSAQVDYGYTF
. TRBJ1-1 . TRBV5-4 CASSLEMNTEAFF
. TRBJ1-4 . TRBV5-1 CASSLRGRGLEISEKLFF
. TRBJ2-7 . TRBV11-2 CASTRTDTYEQYF
. TRBJ1-4 TRBD1 TRBV18 CASSQTGTGGLATNEKLFF
. TRBJ2-7 . TRBV2 CASSTVVGSYEQYF
. TRBJ2-7 . TRBV19 CASSKRLRADRSYEQYF
. TRBJ1-6 TRBD1 TRBV5-1 CASSANRGASPLHF
. TRBJ2-1 TRBD1 TRBV11-3 CASSFLGQANNEQFF
. TRBJ2-5 . TRBV7-2 CASSLGGTQYF
. TRBJ1-5 . TRBV19 CASSIGSRGLSQPQHF
. TRBJ2-3 TRBD2 TRBV10-1 CASSETSASTDTQYF
. TRBJ2-1 TRBD1 TRBV28 CASRGRQGYYNEQFF
. TRBJ1-6 . TRBV28 CASSFIPGGDSPLHF
. TRBJ1-3 TRBD1 TRBV5-1 CASSEDRAGNTIYF
. TRBJ1-3 . TRBV19 CASSTLQGGSGNTIYF
. TRBJ2-5 . TRBV10-3 CAISVGGGETQYF
. TRBJ2-7 . TRBV7-8 CASSFEAGTYYEQYF
. TRBJ2-1 . TRBV27 CASSRISSYNEQFF
. TRBJ1-5 . TRBV19 CASKQGGQPQHF
. TRBJ2-5 TRBD2 TRBV30 CAWKRGGERPQYF
. TRBJ1-5 . TRBV27 CASQATAGPQHF